Described below is a single T cell receptor (beta chain) sequence and its context. Its antigen is currently unknown. This entry is derived from a study of cytomegalovirus exposure and HLA in healthy donors. CDR1 and CDR2 from the germline V gene are SNHLY and FYNNEI. The CDR3 length is 19 residues. With 4 bases removed from V and 4 bases from J, the gap between germline ends came to 29 bases. The PCR employed 60 Vbeta primers together with 13 Jbeta primers. The repertoire was sequenced with immunoSEQ multiplex PCR; TCRdb's copy has only in-frame clones and lacks some. The sample yields 99,000 or so clones, roughly 80% seen once. Regarding the study as a whole: Reports credit the classifier with highly specific, highly sensitive diagnosis of cytomegalovirus status.

Material: PBMCs. V is TRBV2 and J is TRBJ2-7; possible D gene TRBD2, 6 bases. The receptor comes from a man between 25 and 39 years old in good health and CMV-seropositive. The CDR3, as DNA: TGTGCCAGCAGTGGGGAGCATGTAGCGGCGGATGTCAGTTGGTACGAGCAGTACTTC. Translated: CASSGEHVAADVSWYEQYF.